The 24 T cell receptor beta chains reported below all come from one sample, sequenced in a study of blood T cell repertoires in COVID-19. The protocol was immunoSEQ multiplex PCR, while the TCRdb copy is restricted to in-frame clones and leaves out a portion. The sample records approximately 300,000 clones, 90% being singletons. Sequenced input: peripheral blood. These receptors all stem from a middle-aged woman with COVID-19, enrolled during active disease.

The chain recombines TRBV5-6 with TRBJ1-4; 9 nucleotides agree with TRBD1. The CDR3 contains 17 residues. V lost 2 bases and J lost 0; bases outside the gene matches: 5. The germline CDR1 and CDR2 sequences are SGHDT and YYEEEE. CDR3 loop: CASSLNRGLATNEKLFF. The DNA for the CDR3 is TGTGCCAGCAGCTTAAACAGGGGGCTCGCAACTAATGAAAAACTGTTTTTT.

This chain uses TRBV18 with TRBJ2-5, with a possible D match to TRBD2 (6 bases). V was clipped by 5 bases and J by 3 bases, with 10 bases between them. From germline, CDR1 is KGHSH and CDR2 LQKENI. The CDR3 length is 13 residues. The CDR3 sequence: CASSSGGEETQYF. The CDR3 bases are TGTGCCAGCTCATCCGGGGGAGAAGAGACCCAGTACTTC.

This sequence joins TRBV30 and TRBJ2-5; the D gene is possibly TRBD2 (5 bases). The CDR3 totals 11 residues. Germline values: CDR1 GTSNPN, CDR2 SVGIG (reference sequence). The germline V and J ends were trimmed by 5 bases and 4 bases, with 8 bases remaining between them. CDR3 amino acids: CAWGRGETQYF. In nucleotides, the CDR3 is TGTGCCTGGGGGAGAGGAGAGACCCAGTACTTC.

The chain employs TRBV5-1 and TRBJ2-7; 9 bases are a match to TRBD1. Losses at the gene ends were 4 bases for V and 5 bases for J; bases not matched to a gene: 4. CDR1 and CDR2 (germline): SGHRS, YFSETQ. This CDR3 contains 13 residues. The CDR3 DNA follows: TGCGCCAGCAGCGTTTGGACAGGGGACGAGCAGTACTTC. As protein: CASSVWTGDEQYF.

The CDR3, as DNA: TGTGCCAGCAGCCGAGGACTAGCGTCTACCTACAATGAGCAGTTCTTC. Translating gives CASSRGLASTYNEQFF. The J gene is TRBJ2-1, the V gene TRBV5-4; 9 bases line up with TRBD2. The CDR3 is 16 residues long. Germline lookup yields CDR1 SGHNT and CDR2 YYREEE (reference sequence). The V segment lost 4 bases and the J segment 2 bases; nucleotides outside the gene matches: 7.

This sequence joins TRBV19 and TRBJ1-3; D is unclear. This CDR3 spans 15 amino acids. The germline V gene has CDR1 LNHDA and CDR2 SQIVND (reference sequence). Trimming shortened V by 9 bases and J by 0 bases, and 15 bases separated the two germline ends. The CDR3 DNA reads as TGTGCCAGCCTCTCGACTCGTCGCTCTGGAAACACCATATATTTT. Protein: CASLSTRRSGNTIYF.

V usage is TRBV6-2 or TRBV6-3 and J usage is TRBJ2-5, with 7 positions matching TRBD1. The germline V gene encodes CDR1 MNHEY and CDR2 SVGEGT. The CDR3 extends over 17 amino acids. V lost 2 bases, J lost 0 bases, and 9 bases stayed unmatched. The CDR3 DNA reads TGTGCCAGCAGTTACGAGGTGACAGGGACCTACCAAGAGACCCAGTACTTC. This translates into CASSYEVTGTYQETQYF.

The chain employs TRBV19 and TRBJ2-7, with 14 positions matching TRBD2. The CDR3 loop spans 19 amino acids. Germline values: CDR1 LNHDA, CDR2 SQIVND (reference sequence). With V trimmed by 5 bases and J by 2 bases, 14 bases remained unmatched. In nucleotides, the CDR3 is TGTGCCAGTAGTCCTCGGACTAGCGGGAGGCATACCGCAACCTACGAGCAGTACTTC. Its translation is CASSPRTSGRHTATYEQYF.

The rearrangement links TRBV29-1 to TRBJ1-3, with no clear D. Germline-derived CDR1 and CDR2 are SQVTM and ANQGSEA. V was cut by 7 bases and J by 0 bases, with 4 bases left in between. The CDR3 totals 11 residues. The CDR3 coding sequence is TGCAGCGCCGGCTCTGGAAACACCATATATTTT. Its protein is CSAGSGNTIYF.

The chain employs TRBV5-1 and TRBJ2-7; TRBD2 is a possible D gene (6 bases). V lost 1 base and J lost 0, with 8 bases in between. The CDR3 spans 14 residues. Germline V gives CDR1 SGHRS, CDR2 YFSETQ. The CDR3 loop is CASSLLANSYEQYF. In DNA form, the CDR3 reads TGCGCCAGCAGCTTGCTAGCGAACTCCTACGAGCAGTACTTC.

In its sample, this clone was seen a few times. The rearrangement joins TRBV7-2 to TRBJ1-2, with 9 bases fitting TRBD1. V shed 1 base and J 3 bases; nucleotides not matched to a gene: 3. The CDR3 extends over 15 amino acids. Germline V CDR1 and CDR2: SGHTA, FQGNSA. The CDR3 reads CASSLERDRDYGYTF. Written as DNA, the CDR3 is TGTGCCAGCAGCTTAGAGCGGGACAGGGACTATGGCTACACCTTC.

This chain links TRBV28 with TRBJ2-7, with 8 bases that match TRBD2. V was pared by 10 bases and J by 6 bases, with 11 bases of the junction left unmatched. The germline CDR1 and CDR2 sequences are MDHEN and SYDVKM. This CDR3 is built from 13 residues. For the CDR3, the DNA is TGTGCCATCGGGGGGGGGCTGTCGGCCGAGCAGTACTTC. Its protein product is CAIGGGLSAEQYF.

This chain joins TRBV10-3 and TRBJ2-1; 9 positions agree with TRBD2. This CDR3 contains 17 residues. J lost 9 bases, V lost 6 bases, and 18 bases had no gene match. Germline loops: CDR1 ENHRY, CDR2 SYGVKD. CDR3 sequence (DNA): TGTGCCATCAGCGCCTGGGGCGGGAGGGCCGTGTTTCCTGAGCAGTTCTTC. Its translation: CAISAWGGRAVFPEQFF.

The chain couples TRBV7-2 to TRBJ1-1, with unresolved D. Germline CDR1 reads SGHTA; CDR2 reads FQGNSA. CDR3 length equals 13 residues. V lost 5 bases to trimming and J lost 2 bases, with 9 bases between them. CDR3 in amino acids: CASSRSRNTEAFF. Here the CDR3 DNA reads TGTGCCAGCAGCCGGTCGAGAAACACTGAAGCTTTCTTT.

J is TRBJ1-2 and V is TRBV6-2 or TRBV6-3, with D unresolved. Germline values: CDR1 MNHEY, CDR2 SVGEGT. V dropped 6 bases and J dropped 9 bases, with 11 bases sitting between them. CDR3 length: 11 amino acids. CDR3 in DNA: TGTGCCAGCAGCCAGCGAAGGAGCTACACCTTC. Translating gives CASSQRRSYTF.

Written as DNA, the CDR3 is TGTGCCAGCACCTCAGGGCTTATCGAAAAGACCCAGTACTTC. Its protein product is CASTSGLIEKTQYF. The V gene is TRBV5-6, the J gene TRBJ2-5; D possibly corresponds to TRBD1 (5 bases). This CDR3 is 14 amino acids long. Germline values: CDR1 SGHDT, CDR2 YYEEEE. The V and J ends lost 6 bases and 6 bases respectively, with 18 bases between them.

The chain employs TRBV7-2 and TRBJ2-3, with 11 nucleotides matching TRBD2. Germline V CDR1 and CDR2: SGHTA, FQGNSA. V shed 1 base and J 3 bases; nucleotides not matched to a gene: 9. CDR3 length: 18 amino acids. The CDR3 spells CASSLVGSGGGVTDTQYF. The CDR3 coding sequence is TGTGCCAGCAGCTTAGTGGGTAGCGGGGGGGGTGTGACAGATACGCAGTATTTT.

The rearrangement joins TRBV5-4 to TRBJ1-1, with D possibly TRBD1 on 5 matching bases. The germline V and J ends were trimmed by 4 bases and 2 bases, with 18 bases remaining between them. This CDR3 spans 16 amino acids. Germline V gene data show CDR1 as SGHNT and CDR2 as YYREEE (reference sequence). The chain's CDR3 is CASSPRRGLPNTEAFF. Written as DNA, the CDR3 is TGTGCCAGCAGCCCGCGCCGGGGGTTACCAAACACTGAAGCTTTCTTT.

V usage is TRBV13 and J usage is TRBJ2-3, with TRBD2 identical over 15 bases. CDR1 PRHDT and CDR2 FYEKMQ come from the germline V gene (reference sequence). The CDR3 is 18 amino acids. Losses at the gene ends were 3 bases for V and 0 bases for J; bases not matched to a gene: 4. The CDR3: CASSFWTSGGGSTDTQYF. The CDR3 DNA reads as TGTGCCAGCAGCTTCTGGACTAGCGGGGGGGGTAGCACAGATACGCAGTATTTT. Combining the CDR3 with reference TRBV13 and TRBJ2-3 gives the whole variable domain AAGVIQSPRHLIKEKRETATLKCYPIPRHDTVYWYQQGPGQDPQFLISFYEKMQSDKGSIPDRFSAQQFSDYHSELNMSSLELGDSALYFCASSFWTSGGGSTDTQYFGPGTRLTVL.

This chain joins TRBV5-1 and TRBJ1-1; D may be TRBD1 (6 bases). CDR1 and CDR2 from the germline V gene are SGHRS and YFSETQ. The CDR3 is made up of 17 amino acids. V was cut by 2 bases and J by 0 bases, with 17 bases left in between. CDR3 in amino acids: CASSLADSARMNTEAFF. The CDR3 region has the DNA TGCGCCAGCAGCTTAGCGGACAGCGCACGAATGAACACTGAAGCTTTCTTT.

The CDR3 DNA follows: TGTGCCAGTAGTGGGACAGCTTACCAAGAGACCCAGTACTTC. Amino acid sequence: CASSGTAYQETQYF. The chain uses TRBV19 and TRBJ2-5; 7 positions match TRBD1. This CDR3 region has 14 residues. V was clipped by 5 bases and J by 0 bases; unmatched bases: 3. Germline V gives CDR1 LNHDA, CDR2 SQIVND (reference sequence).

This clone has a single count. J is TRBJ2-1 and V is TRBV5-6, with 10 nucleotides matching TRBD2. The CDR3 runs to 15 residues. Germline V lookup: CDR1 SGHDT, CDR2 YYEEEE. V shed 0 bases, J shed 8 bases, and the junction held 5 bases outside the gene matches. This chain's CDR3 is CASSLVPSGSDEQFF. The DNA of the CDR3 is TGTGCCAGCAGCTTGGTGCCTAGCGGGAGCGATGAGCAGTTCTTC.

This clone was counted only a few times. This chain uses TRBV24-1 with TRBJ2-5; D is possibly TRBD2 (6 bases). V was cut by 1 base and J by 5 bases, with 13 bases left in between. The CDR3 has 15 residues. In germline, CDR1 is KGHDR, CDR2 SFDVKD. In DNA form, the CDR3 reads TGTGCCACCAGTGATTTTCGGGGGAGTGGCGAGACCCAGTACTTC. This encodes CATSDFRGSGETQYF.

The chain joins TRBV10-3 to TRBJ2-3, with 7 nucleotides matching TRBD2. V dropped 6 bases and J dropped 4; count of bases not matched to a gene: 1. In germline, CDR1 is ENHRY, CDR2 SYGVKD. The CDR3 sequence is 12 residues long. The CDR3 is CAIRAGADTQYF. CDR3 bases: TGTGCCATCAGGGCGGGGGCAGATACGCAGTATTTT.